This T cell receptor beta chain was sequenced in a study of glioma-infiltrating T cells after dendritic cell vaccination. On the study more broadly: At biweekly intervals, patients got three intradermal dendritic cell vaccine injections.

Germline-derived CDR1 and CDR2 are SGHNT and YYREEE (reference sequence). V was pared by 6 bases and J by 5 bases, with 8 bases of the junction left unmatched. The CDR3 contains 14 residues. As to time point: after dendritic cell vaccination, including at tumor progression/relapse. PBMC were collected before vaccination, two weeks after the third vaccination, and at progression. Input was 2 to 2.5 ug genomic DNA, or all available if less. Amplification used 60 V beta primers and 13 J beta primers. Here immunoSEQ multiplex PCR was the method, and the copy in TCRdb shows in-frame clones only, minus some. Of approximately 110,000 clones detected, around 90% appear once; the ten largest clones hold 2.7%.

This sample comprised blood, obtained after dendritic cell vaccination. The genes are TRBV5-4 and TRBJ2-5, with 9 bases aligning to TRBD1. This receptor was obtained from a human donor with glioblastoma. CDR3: CASTGGTGGETQYF. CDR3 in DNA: TGTGCCAGCACCGGTGGTACAGGGGGCGAGACCCAGTACTTC.